This is a list of T cell receptor beta chains from one sample in a study of T cells in Graves' hyperthyroidism and ophthalmopathy. TCRdb recomputed calls from the multiplex PCR reads with MiXCR, one row per CDR3 protein. The sample has 600,000 to 800,000 distinct CDR3 sequences, around 40% seen once; the top ten hold roughly 30%. The sequencing input was blood. The receptor source for this set is a woman aged 40 to 50 with Graves' hyperthyroidism. The CDR3 runs from the conserved cysteine through the conserved F or W. A D gene is named only where the DNA matches it firmly. Expanded clones are given a class, and other clones once, few, many or no size at all.

len | d_gene | j_gene | v_gene | abundance | CDR3aa | CDR3nt
13 | NA | TRBJ2-7 | TRBV2 | NA | CASNIKLSYEQYF | TGTGCCAGCAATATCAAGCTTTCCTACGAGCAGTACTTC
12 | NA | TRBJ1-2 | TRBV29-1 | NA | CSFGGRDYGYTF | TGCAGCTTTGGAGGACGGGACTATGGCTACACCTTC
14 | TRBD1 | TRBJ1-2 | TRBV9 | NA | CASSTRAGGYGYTF | TGTGCCAGCAGCACTCGGGCAGGGGGCTATGGCTACACCTTC
14 | NA | TRBJ1-3 | TRBV28 | NA | CASSLMAVRNTIYF | TGTGCCAGCAGTTTGATGGCAGTCCGAAACACCATATATTTT
11 | NA | TRBJ2-5 | TRBV10-3 | NA | CAISQVETQYF | TGTGCCATCAGTCAGGTGGAGACCCAGTACTTC
14 | NA | TRBJ1-4 | TRBV19 | many | CASSIGILGQKLFF | TGTGCCAGTAGTATAGGTATACTGGGGCAGAAACTGTTTTTT
14 | TRBD1 | TRBJ1-2 | TRBV7-6 | many | CASSPDRGLRGYTF | TGTGCCAGCAGCCCCGACAGGGGGCTACGAGGCTACACCTTC
14 | NA | TRBJ1-2 | TRBV9 | NA | CASSVENVGYGYTF | TGTGCCAGCAGCGTAGAGAATGTGGGCTATGGCTACACCTTC
14 | NA | TRBJ2-7 | TRBV7-3 | once | CASSLPGARDEQYF | TGTGCCAGCAGCTTACCGGGGGCTAGGGATGAGCAGTACTTC
15 | TRBD2 | TRBJ2-7 | TRBV5-1 | NA | CASSQYGGGSYEQYF | TGCGCCAGCAGTCAATACGGGGGGGGCTCCTACGAGCAGTACTTC
12 | NA | TRBJ1-4 | TRBV2 | NA | CASSGRGEKLFF | TGTGCCAGCAGTGGGAGGGGAGAAAAACTGTTTTTT
15 | NA | TRBJ2-7 | TRBV7-7 | NA | CASSAGPLSSYEQYF | TGTGCTAGCAGCGCTGGACCATTAAGCTCCTACGAGCAGTACTTC
15 | TRBD1 | TRBJ1-3 | TRBV7-2 | NA | CASSLYTGAGNTIYF | TGTGCCAGCAGCTTATACACAGGGGCTGGAAACACCATATATTTT
16 | TRBD1 | TRBJ2-2 | TRBV7-9 | many | CASSRSRAGGTGELFF | TGTGCCAGCAGTCGGTCTCGGGCAGGGGGCACCGGGGAGCTGTTTTTT
13 | NA | TRBJ2-7 | TRBV10-2 | many | CASSDVFSYEQYF | TGCGCCAGCAGTGACGTTTTTTCCTACGAGCAGTACTTC
15 | TRBD1 | TRBJ1-5 | TRBV3-1 | few | CASSRGTVGNQPQHF | TGTGCCAGCAGCCGAGGGACAGTTGGCAATCAGCCCCAGCATTTT
14 | NA | TRBJ2-5 | TRBV6-5 | NA | CASRYQRGSETQYF | TGTGCCAGCAGATATCAGAGGGGCAGTGAGACCCAGTACTTC
16 | TRBD2 | TRBJ2-3 | TRBV15 | NA | CATRPSTSGGTDTQYF | TGTGCCACCAGACCATCGACTAGCGGGGGGACAGATACGCAGTATTTT
15 | NA | TRBJ2-1 | TRBV6-1 | NA | CASSEPLAVHNEQFF | TGTGCCAGCAGTGAACCACTAGCAGTCCACAATGAGCAGTTCTTC
14 | NA | TRBJ2-6 | TRBV9 | many | CASSGISGANVLTF | TGTGCCAGCAGCGGAATAAGTGGGGCCAACGTCCTGACTTTC
13 | NA | TRBJ1-1 | TRBV3-1 | many | CASSQEPLPQAFF | TGTGCCAGCAGCCAAGAACCCTTACCGCAAGCTTTCTTT
16 | NA | TRBJ1-6 | TRBV3-1 | NA | CASSQVGSRDNSPLHF | TGTGCCAGCAGCCAAGTGGGCAGTCGTGATAATTCACCCCTCCACTTT
15 | NA | TRBJ1-4 | TRBV12-3/TRBV12-4 | NA | CASGLPSLNIEKLFF | TGTGCCAGTGGTTTGCCATCCTTGAATATAGAAAAACTGTTTTTT
12 | NA | TRBJ1-1 | TRBV24-1 | NA | CATSSPNTEAFF | TGTGCCACCAGTTCCCCGAACACTGAAGCTTTCTTT
14 | NA | TRBJ2-7 | TRBV7-2 | few | CASSSWQESVEQYF | TGTGCCAGCAGCTCCTGGCAGGAATCGGTCGAGCAGTACTTC
13 | TRBD1 | TRBJ1-1 | TRBV15 | NA | CAIGTGVNTEAFF | TGTGCCATCGGGACAGGGGTCAACACTGAAGCTTTCTTT
14 | NA | TRBJ1-2 | TRBV7-9 | many | CASSAQGGVRGYTF | TGTGCCAGCAGCGCACAGGGAGGGGTCAGGGGCTACACCTTC
17 | TRBD1 | TRBJ2-7 | TRBV15 | NA | CATSSARGTASSYEQYF | TGTGCCACCAGCAGTGCTAGAGGGACAGCCTCATCCTACGAGCAGTACTTC
13 | NA | TRBJ1-5 | TRBV5-1 | NA | CASSPTGIQPQHF | TGCGCCAGCAGCCCTACGGGGATCCAGCCCCAGCATTTT
12 | NA | TRBJ1-4 | TRBV7-9 | many | CASSHEVGELFF | TGTGCCAGCAGCCATGAAGTGGGAGAACTGTTTTTT
13 | NA | TRBJ1-2 | TRBV28 | NA | CASNRGAGYGYTF | TGTGCCAGCAATCGGGGGGCGGGCTATGGCTACACCTTC
11 | NA | TRBJ2-7 | TRBV30 | NA | CAGGRSLEQYF | TGTGCAGGAGGTCGTTCTCTCGAGCAGTACTTC
13 | NA | TRBJ2-7 | TRBV30 | NA | CAWSVNRVNEQYF | TGTGCCTGGAGTGTAAACAGGGTCAACGAGCAGTACTTC
13 | TRBD1 | TRBJ1-1 | TRBV20-1 | many | CSVEQGAETEAFF | TGCAGTGTAGAACAGGGGGCGGAAACTGAAGCTTTCTTT
13 | NA | TRBJ2-2 | TRBV12-3/TRBV12-4 | few | CASSPTTSRELFF | TGTGCCAGCAGTCCCACCACAAGTAGGGAGCTGTTTTTT
14 | TRBD1 | TRBJ1-5 | TRBV10-3 | many | CAISEGQGYQPQHF | TGTGCCATCAGTGAGGGACAGGGATATCAGCCCCAGCATTTT
15 | TRBD2 | TRBJ2-5 | TRBV6-6 | NA | CASSYSRGIQETQYF | TGTGCCAGCAGTTACTCGCGGGGGATCCAAGAGACCCAGTACTTC
15 | NA | TRBJ1-2 | TRBV7-8 | many | CASSSQGTHLYGYTF | TGTGCCAGCAGCTCACAGGGCACCCATCTTTACGGCTACACCTTC
17 | NA | TRBJ1-1 | TRBV28 | NA | CASSFGSQETQNTEAFF | TGTGCCAGCAGTTTTGGGAGTCAGGAGACACAGAACACTGAAGCTTTCTTT
15 | TRBD2 | TRBJ2-7 | TRBV5-8 | few | CASSLASGLLYEQYF | TGTGCCAGCAGCTTGGCTAGCGGGTTGCTCTACGAGCAGTACTTC
13 | NA | TRBJ2-2 | TRBV6-4 | NA | CASSVTITGELFF | TGTGCCAGCAGTGTCACCATTACCGGGGAGCTGTTTTTT
15 | TRBD1 | TRBJ1-4 | TRBV12-3/TRBV12-4 | NA | CASSLVGTGDEKPFF | TGTGCCAGCAGCCTAGTCGGGACAGGAGATGAAAAACCGTTTTTT
15 | TRBD1 | TRBJ2-2 | TRBV2 | once | CASRGTGENTGELFF | TGTGCCAGCAGAGGGACAGGAGAGAACACCGGGGAGCTGTTTTTT
19 | NA | TRBJ1-4 | TRBV2 | NA | CASSEDGGLGAGTNEKLFF | TGTGCCAGCAGTGAGGACGGCGGATTAGGGGCTGGGACTAATGAAAAACTGTTTTTT
14 | NA | TRBJ1-6 | TRBV7-9 | many | CASSLEGTFSPLHF | TGTGCCAGCAGCCTTGAGGGGACATTCTCACCCCTCCACTTT
16 | NA | TRBJ2-3 | TRBV7-2 | NA | CASSPEVRGDTDTQYF | TGTGCCAGCAGCCCAGAGGTCAGGGGGGACACAGATACGCAGTATTTT
15 | NA | TRBJ1-6 | TRBV6-5 | NA | CASTGRADANSPLHF | TGTGCCAGCACAGGCAGGGCAGACGCTAATTCACCCCTCCACTTT
14 | NA | TRBJ2-7 | TRBV5-1 | many | CASSLGAGNYEQYF | TGCGCCAGCAGCTTGGGTGCAGGGAACTACGAGCAGTACTTC